This TCR beta chain was recorded in a study of PD-1 blockade in classical Hodgkin lymphoma. Background on the study: With a 2-week interval, patients received intravenous nivolumab at 3 mg/kg. Broader study findings: Newly diagnosed patients reportedly had lower baseline TCR diversity than healthy donors. Complete responders entered with baseline diversity on par with newly diagnosed patients, the results showed. By cycle point C4D1, TCR diversity had risen significantly in CD4+ cells (but not CD8+ cells).

Concerning this clone: Its specificity is not known.

Sequencing used immunoSEQ multiplex PCR; TCRdb keeps in-frame clones, though not all of them. The table has some 18,000 clones, 88% seen once. Time point described: cycle 4 day 1 (C4D1), after less than 7 weeks of nivolumab. All patients experienced relapse after autologous stem cell transplantation, and brentuximab vedotin exposure was variable. From thawed PBMCs, CD8+ T cells were isolated by magnetic negative selection. The source was CD8+ T cells from blood, collected before the fourth cycle of nivolumab. This clonotype was obtained from a human donor with classical Hodgkin lymphoma.

Written as DNA, the CDR3 is TGTGCCAGCAGTTCCTCCGGGACAGGTGCCTCCTACGAGCAGTACTTC. Its translation: CASSSSGTGASYEQYF. The chain links TRBV6-5 to TRBJ2-7, with TRBD1 matching 8 bases. The CDR3 extends over 16 amino acids. Trimming cost V 4 bases and J 0 bases; bases outside gene matches: 8. Germline V gene lookup returns CDR1 MNHEY and CDR2 SVGAGI.